A single sample is the source of the 18 T cell receptor beta chains below, sequenced in a study of response to subunit inactivated influenza vaccine. TCRdb redid the calling of the RT-PCR reads with MiXCR, one entry per CDR3 protein. The sample shows roughly 700,000 distinct CDR3 sequences, approximately 13% of them seen only once. This sample comprised PBMCs from blood, obtained approximately 15 days before vaccination. Source of these receptors: a man aged 50 to 59 who received an inactivated influenza vaccine.

This clonotype has a count of ten or more. The rearrangement uses TRBV20-1 and TRBJ2-5; D uncertain. V was pared by 6 bases and J by 5 bases, with 10 bases between. The CDR3 is 11 residues long. The germline V gene encodes CDR1 DFQATT and CDR2 SNEGSKA (reference sequence). This CDR3 is CSAHRTETQYF. For the CDR3, the DNA is TGCAGTGCACACCGCACGGAGACCCAGTACTTC.

This chain links TRBV11-2 with TRBJ2-7; D unresolved. The germline gives CDR1 SGHAT, CDR2 FQNNGV. This CDR3 has 13 amino acids. Trimming stripped 5 bases from V and 3 bases from J, with 11 bases between. CDR3 nucleotides: TGTGCCAGCAGCCCAACAGCTATCTACGAGCAGTACTTC. As protein: CASSPTAIYEQYF.

V gene TRBV5-6 combines with J gene TRBJ2-7, with 8 bases lining up with TRBD2. J gave up 2 bases and V 6 bases, and 7 bases lay outside the gene matches. This CDR3 has 14 amino acids. Germline V gene data show CDR1 as SGHDT and CDR2 as YYEEEE. The CDR3 reads CASTTGGSAYEQYF. CDR3 DNA sequence: TGTGCCAGCACCACGGGAGGGAGCGCCTACGAGCAGTACTTC.

V is TRBV27 and J is TRBJ2-7, with D uncertain. CDR1 is MNHEY, CDR2 SMNVEV, per germline (reference sequence). V was trimmed by 5 bases and J by 5 bases, leaving 10 bases between them. The CDR3 contains 12 residues. CDR3 sequence reads: CASSGVGNEQYF. The CDR3 DNA is TGTGCCAGCAGTGGGGTAGGGAACGAGCAGTACTTC.

This clonotype was detected only once. The V and J genes are TRBV20-1 and TRBJ2-3; no definite D call. This CDR3 spans 13 amino acids. CDR1 and CDR2 from the germline V gene are DFQATT and SNEGSKA (reference sequence). V lost 4 bases and J 5 bases, leaving 13 bases between the germline ends. For the CDR3, the DNA is TGCAGTGCTAAGTGGGGATTGAGAGATACGCAGTATTTT. This translates into CSAKWGLRDTQYF.

There are many counts of this clonotype. This rearrangement joins TRBV14 to TRBJ2-1; no reliable D call. Germline-derived CDR1 and CDR2 are SGHDN and FVKESK. This CDR3 comprises 16 residues. Trimming pared 0 bases from V and 0 bases from J, leaving 9 bases between. CDR3 DNA sequence: TGTGCCAGCAGCCAAGACTATCTCAGCTCCTACAATGAGCAGTTCTTC. Translating gives CASSQDYLSSYNEQFF.

The chain employs TRBV7-9 and TRBJ1-2; no clear D. CDR3 length: 11 amino acids. CDR1 is SEHNR and CDR2 is FQNEAQ in the germline V gene (reference sequence). Trimming removed 2 bases at V and 8 bases at J, with 6 bases between. CDR3 bases: TGTGCCAGCAGCTTATTAGACGGCTACACCTTC. Translating it yields CASSLLDGYTF.

This clonotype was detected only a few times. The chain uses TRBV11-2 and TRBJ2-7; 10 bases are a match to TRBD2. CDR1 is SGHAT, CDR2 FQNNGV, per germline. The CDR3 runs to 15 residues. Trimming at V came to 1 base and at J to 3 bases, leaving 3 bases not matched to a gene. The CDR3, as DNA: TGTGCCAGCAGCTTAGCACTAGCGGGGTACTACGAGCAGTACTTC. As protein: CASSLALAGYYEQYF. Full variable domain (remainder filled in from reference TRBV11-2 and TRBJ2-7): EAGVAQSPRYKIIEKRQSVAFWCNPISGHATLYWYQQILGQGPKLLIQFQNNGVVDDSQLPKDRFSAERLKGVDSTLKIQPAKLEDSAVYLCASSLALAGYYEQYFGPGTRLTVT.

The chain has TRBV12-3 or TRBV12-4 and TRBJ2-7; possibly TRBD2 for D (6 bases). This CDR3 has 15 residues. The V gene lost 2 bases and the J gene lost 9 bases, with 20 bases spanning the gap. CDR3 coding DNA: TGTGCCAGCAGTTTATCGGGACTCAGACCCACGTTGCAGTACTTC. It codes for CASSLSGLRPTLQYF.

Ten or more counts support this clonotype. This sequence joins TRBV28 and TRBJ2-1; 7 bases match TRBD2. Looked up from germline, CDR1 is MDHEN and CDR2 is SYDVKM. CDR3 length: 15 residues. J lost 10 bases, V lost 1 base, and 10 bases had no gene match. CDR3 amino acids: CASSLSGGNPQEQFF. CDR3 coding DNA: TGTGCCAGCAGTTTATCGGGGGGAAACCCTCAAGAGCAGTTCTTC.

For the CDR3, the DNA is TGCAGCGTTGACGCGGGGTATAGACAAGAGACCCAGTACTTC. Its protein product is CSVDAGYRQETQYF. The chain joins TRBV29-1 to TRBJ2-5, with D maybe TRBD2 (6 bases). Per germline, CDR1 SQVTM and CDR2 ANQGSEA. This CDR3 is built from 14 residues. Trimming took 3 bases from V and 2 from J, leaving 13 bases between them.

The genes are TRBV12-3 or TRBV12-4 and TRBJ2-1, with no clear D. This CDR3 is 12 amino acids long. With 5 bases removed from V and 6 bases from J, the gap between germline ends came to 8 bases. CDR3 bases: TGTGCCAGCAGTGTTACCTCCAATGAGCAGTTCTTC. It is translated as CASSVTSNEQFF.

The chain is built from TRBV12-3 or TRBV12-4 and TRBJ2-7; TRBD2 matches at 9 bases. CDR3 length: 14 residues. Trimming removed 7 bases from V and 2 bases from J; junction bases left unmatched: 6. CDR3 region: CASTRAGGPYEQYF. For the CDR3, the DNA is TGTGCCAGCACTAGGGCGGGAGGGCCCTACGAGCAGTACTTC.

The genes are TRBV30 and TRBJ2-5; D uncertain. Trimming took 2 bases from V and 5 from J, leaving 3 bases between them. The CDR3 totals 10 residues. In germline, CDR1 is GTSNPN, CDR2 SVGIG (reference sequence). This chain's CDR3 is CAWSRETQYF. CDR3 bases: TGTGCCTGGAGTAGGGAGACCCAGTACTTC.

The CDR3 bases are TGTGCCACCAGCAGAGATTACCCCCTAGCGACCCAAGAGACCCAGTACTTC. Its protein is CATSRDYPLATQETQYF. The chain carries TRBV15 and TRBJ2-5, with a tentative D call TRBD2 (6 bases). The germline CDR1 and CDR2 sequences are LNHNV and YYDKDF (reference sequence). This CDR3 has 17 amino acids. V was trimmed by 0 bases and J by 1 base, leaving 15 bases between them.

CDR3 sequence (DNA): TGCGCCAGCAGCTTTGCCATGACCGCCCAGTATTTT. Amino acid sequence: CASSFAMTAQYF. The chain joins TRBV5-1 to TRBJ2-3; D is unclear. This CDR3 is built from 12 residues. Germline V gene data show CDR1 as SGHRS and CDR2 as YFSETQ. The V and J ends lost 2 bases and 12 bases respectively, with 13 bases between them.

J is TRBJ2-1 and V is TRBV4-3; 11 bases fit TRBD1. V lost 0 bases, J lost 6 bases, and 7 bases stayed unmatched. Germline CDR1 and CDR2: LGHNA and YSLEER. This CDR3 region has 17 residues. The CDR3 coding sequence is TGCGCCAGCAGCCAAGATATGGACAGGGGGCTAGTCAATGAGCAGTTCTTC. Protein: CASSQDMDRGLVNEQFF.

This clonotype was seen a handful of times. The rearrangement links TRBV7-2 to TRBJ2-1, with D perhaps matching TRBD1 (6 bases). Trimming cost V 1 base and J 1 base, with 8 bases left between them. The length of the CDR3 is 15 residues. The V gene's germline CDR1 is SGHTA and CDR2 FQGNSA. The CDR3 loop is CASSLGDISYNEQFF. CDR3 DNA sequence: TGTGCCAGCAGCTTAGGGGACATATCCTACAATGAGCAGTTCTTC.